This TCR beta chain was captured in a study of T cells in Graves' hyperthyroidism and ophthalmopathy. V trimming: 6 bases; J trimming: 6 bases; junction bases outside the gene matches: 6. Germline V gene sequence: CDR1 MDHEN, CDR2 SYDVKM. This CDR3 has 14 amino acids. TCR beta CDR3 regions were amplified from RNA transcripts. When the TCR CDR3 underwent first-round RT-PCR, the HTBI primer set was used. TCRdb reanalysed the multiplex PCR reads using MiXCR and keeps one entry per CDR3 protein. This sample has roughly 630,000 distinct CDR3 sequences, with approximately 14% found just once. This rearrangement joins TRBV28 to TRBJ2-2, with 8 nucleotides matching TRBD1. The origin of this receptor is a woman aged 25 to 39 with Graves' hyperthyroidism. The sequencing sample was made of blood. CDR3 amino acids: CASRFQGASGELFF. In DNA, the CDR3 is TGTGCCAGCAGGTTTCAGGGGGCGTCCGGGGAGCTGTTTTTT.